Below, 7 T cell receptor beta chains from the same sample are listed, as sequenced in a study of early stage breast cancer tumors. Clones were sequenced by immunoSEQ multiplex PCR, and TCRdb holds only the in-frame ones, with some missing. The data contain 10,000 or so clones, about two thirds of them seen just once; the ten biggest clones take up over 15%. Sample: normal breast tissue next to the tumor. These receptor sequences come from a person between 60 and 69 years old with breast cancer.

CDR3 bases: TGTGCCAGCAGCCGGGGACTAGGGGGGATTGGAGATACGCAGTATTTT. Its protein product is CASSRGLGGIGDTQYF. The chain recombines TRBV14 with TRBJ2-3; 8 bases map to TRBD2. J was trimmed by 5 bases and V by 4 bases; bases with no gene match: 11. This CDR3 comprises 16 residues. Germline loops: CDR1 SGHDN, CDR2 FVKESK.

CDR3: CASSPLAGGVTDTQYF. DNA for the CDR3: TGCGCCAGCAGCCCTTTAGCGGGAGGGGTAACAGATACGCAGTATTTT. The chain links TRBV5-1 to TRBJ2-3; 11 positions agree with TRBD2. V lost 4 bases to trimming and J lost 3 bases; unmatched junction nucleotides: 7. CDR1 is SGHRS, CDR2 YFSETQ, per germline. The CDR3 length is 16 residues.

This sequence joins TRBV30 and TRBJ1-5; the D is unclear. The germline V gene has CDR1 GTSNPN and CDR2 SVGIG (reference sequence). This CDR3 has 16 residues. Trimming took off 2 bases at V and 3 bases at J, with 17 bases between the two ends. This CDR3 is CAWSLSRILPNQPQHF. DNA of the CDR3: TGTGCCTGGAGTTTGTCGCGGATTCTCCCCAATCAGCCCCAGCATTTT.

The chain couples TRBV30 to TRBJ2-4; 13 nucleotides line up with TRBD2. The CDR3 runs to 14 residues. V lost 3 bases, J lost 6 bases, and 2 bases stayed unmatched. Germline V CDR1 and CDR2: GTSNPN, SVGIG (reference sequence). In nucleotides, the CDR3 is TGTGCCTGGAGCGGGACTAGCGGGGCAAACATTCAGTACTTC. Its protein product is CAWSGTSGANIQYF.

This clone was detected once. The chain recombines TRBV5-5 with TRBJ2-7; D unclear. Trimming removed 0 bases from V and 3 bases from J, with 10 bases in between. The CDR3 extends over 14 amino acids. Germline lookup yields CDR1 SGHKS and CDR2 YYEKEE (reference sequence). CDR3 sequence: CASSLAKQNYEQYF. The CDR3 DNA reads as TGTGCCAGCAGCTTGGCCAAACAGAACTACGAGCAGTACTTC.

This CDR3 is CASSFAQGHEQYF. CDR3 coding DNA: TGTGCCAGCAGTTTTGCTCAGGGCCACGAGCAGTACTTC. The chain links TRBV27 to TRBJ2-7; D perhaps matches TRBD1 (5 bases). The V gene's germline CDR1 is MNHEY and CDR2 SMNVEV (reference sequence). Between the trimmed V and J ends, which lost 3 bases and 5 bases, there was a span of 11 bases. CDR3 length: 13 residues.

The CDR3 loop is CAWRTGRATEAFF. The DNA for the CDR3 is TGTGCCTGGCGGACAGGGAGGGCCACTGAAGCTTTCTTT. V and J are TRBV30 and TRBJ1-1; 8 bases align to TRBD1. V shed 5 bases and J 4 bases; nucleotides not matched to a gene: 6. This CDR3 has 13 amino acids. CDR1 is GTSNPN, CDR2 SVGIG, per germline (reference sequence).